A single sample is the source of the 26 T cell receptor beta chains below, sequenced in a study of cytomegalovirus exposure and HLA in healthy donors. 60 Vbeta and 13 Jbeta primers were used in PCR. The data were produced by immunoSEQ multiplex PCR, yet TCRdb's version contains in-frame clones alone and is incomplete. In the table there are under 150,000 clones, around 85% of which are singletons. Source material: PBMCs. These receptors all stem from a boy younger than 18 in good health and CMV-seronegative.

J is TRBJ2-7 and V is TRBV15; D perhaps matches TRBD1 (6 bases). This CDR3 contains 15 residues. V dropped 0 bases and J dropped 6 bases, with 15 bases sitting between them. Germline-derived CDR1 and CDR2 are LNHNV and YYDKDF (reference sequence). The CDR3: CATSREGAASVEQYF. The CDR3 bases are TGTGCCACCAGCAGAGAGGGGGCAGCCTCTGTCGAGCAGTACTTC.

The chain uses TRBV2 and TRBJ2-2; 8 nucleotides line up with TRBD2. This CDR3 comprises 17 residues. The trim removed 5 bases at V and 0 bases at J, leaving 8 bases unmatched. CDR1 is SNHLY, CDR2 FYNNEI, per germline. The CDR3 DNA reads TGTGCCAGCAGTCAGCGAGCGGGAGATCCGAACACCGGGGAGCTGTTTTTT. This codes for CASSQRAGDPNTGELFF.

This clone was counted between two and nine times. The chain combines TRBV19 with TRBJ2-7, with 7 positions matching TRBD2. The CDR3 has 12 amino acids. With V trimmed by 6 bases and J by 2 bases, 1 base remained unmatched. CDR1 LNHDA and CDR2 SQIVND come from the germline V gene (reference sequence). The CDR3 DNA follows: TGTGCCAGTAGCGGACTAGCCTACGAGCAGTACTTC. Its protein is CASSGLAYEQYF.

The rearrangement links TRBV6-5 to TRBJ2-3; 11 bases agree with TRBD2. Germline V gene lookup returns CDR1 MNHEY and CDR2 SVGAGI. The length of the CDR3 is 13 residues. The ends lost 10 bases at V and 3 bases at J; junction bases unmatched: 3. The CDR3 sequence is CATLAGGTDTQYF. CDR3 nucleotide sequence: TGTGCCACCCTAGCGGGGGGAACAGATACGCAGTATTTT.

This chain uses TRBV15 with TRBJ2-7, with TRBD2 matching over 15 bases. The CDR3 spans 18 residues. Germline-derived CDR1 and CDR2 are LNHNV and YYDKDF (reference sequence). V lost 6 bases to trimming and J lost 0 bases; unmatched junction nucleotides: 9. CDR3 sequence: CATRRTSGRDKDSYEQYF. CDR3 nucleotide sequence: TGTGCCACCAGAAGGACTAGCGGGAGGGATAAAGACTCCTACGAGCAGTACTTC.

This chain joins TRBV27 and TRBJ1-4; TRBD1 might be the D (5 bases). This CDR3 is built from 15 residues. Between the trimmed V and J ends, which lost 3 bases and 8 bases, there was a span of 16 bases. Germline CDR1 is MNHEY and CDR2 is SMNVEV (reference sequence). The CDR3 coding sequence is TGTGCCAGCAGTTTTGCAGGGCGCCCATTCGAAAAACTGTTTTTT. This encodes CASSFAGRPFEKLFF.

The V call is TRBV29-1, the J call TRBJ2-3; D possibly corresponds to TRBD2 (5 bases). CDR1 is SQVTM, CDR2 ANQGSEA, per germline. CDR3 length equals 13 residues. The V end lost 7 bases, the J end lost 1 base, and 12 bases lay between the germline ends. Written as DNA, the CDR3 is TGCAGCGCCCGGACTGTCCGCACAGATACGCAGTATTTT. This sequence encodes CSARTVRTDTQYF.

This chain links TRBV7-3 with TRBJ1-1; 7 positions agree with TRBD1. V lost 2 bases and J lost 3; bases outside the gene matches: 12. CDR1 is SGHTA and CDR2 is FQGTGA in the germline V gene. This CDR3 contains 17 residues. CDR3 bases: TGTGCCAGCAGCTTAGCACGGCCCGGGACAGACTACACTGAAGCTTTCTTT. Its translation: CASSLARPGTDYTEAFF. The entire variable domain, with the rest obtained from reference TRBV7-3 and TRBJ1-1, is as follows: GAGVSQTPSNKVTEKGKYVELRCDPISGHTALYWYRQSLGQGPEFLIYFQGTGAADDSGLPNDRFFAVRPEGSVSTLKIQRTERGDSAVYLCASSLARPGTDYTEAFFGQGTRLTVV.

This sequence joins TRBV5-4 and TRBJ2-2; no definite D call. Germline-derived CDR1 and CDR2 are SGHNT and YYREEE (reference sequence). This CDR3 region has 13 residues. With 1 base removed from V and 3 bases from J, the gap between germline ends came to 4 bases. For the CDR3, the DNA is TGTGCCAGCAGCTTGTCGGACACCGGGGAGCTGTTTTTT. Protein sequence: CASSLSDTGELFF.

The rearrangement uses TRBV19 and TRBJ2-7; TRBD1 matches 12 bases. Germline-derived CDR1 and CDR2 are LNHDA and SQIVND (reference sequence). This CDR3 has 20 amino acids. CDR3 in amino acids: CATSGTGGPGVAGRLYEQYF. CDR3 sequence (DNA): TGTGCGACGAGTGGGACAGGGGGCCCCGGGGTAGCGGGACGACTCTACGAGCAGTACTTC.

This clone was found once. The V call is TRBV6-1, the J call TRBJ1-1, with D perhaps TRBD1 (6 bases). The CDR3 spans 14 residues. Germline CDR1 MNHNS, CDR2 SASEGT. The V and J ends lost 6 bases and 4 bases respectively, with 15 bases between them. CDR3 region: CASRLGQGSTEAFF. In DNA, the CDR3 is TGTGCCAGCAGGTTAGGTCAGGGGAGCACTGAAGCTTTCTTT.

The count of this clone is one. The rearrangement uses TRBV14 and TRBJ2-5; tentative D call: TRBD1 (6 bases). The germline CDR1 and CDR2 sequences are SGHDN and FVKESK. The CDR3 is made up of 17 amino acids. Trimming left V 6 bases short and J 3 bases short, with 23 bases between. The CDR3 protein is CASRPQNYGAGEETQYF. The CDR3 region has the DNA TGTGCCAGCAGACCCCAAAACTACGGGGCAGGGGAAGAGACCCAGTACTTC.

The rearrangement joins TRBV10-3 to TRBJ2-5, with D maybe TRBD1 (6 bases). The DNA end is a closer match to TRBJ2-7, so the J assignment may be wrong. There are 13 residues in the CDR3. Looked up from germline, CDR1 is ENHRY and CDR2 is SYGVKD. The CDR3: CAITRGSSYEQYF. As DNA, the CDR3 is TGTGCCATCACTAGGGGGAGCTCCTACGAGCAGTACTTC.

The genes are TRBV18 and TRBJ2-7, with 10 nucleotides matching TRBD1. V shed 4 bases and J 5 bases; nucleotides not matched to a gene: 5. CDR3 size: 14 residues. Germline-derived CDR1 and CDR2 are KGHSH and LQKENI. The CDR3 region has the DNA TGTGCCAGCTCACTGGGACAGGGGATTCACGAGCAGTACTTC. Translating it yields CASSLGQGIHEQYF. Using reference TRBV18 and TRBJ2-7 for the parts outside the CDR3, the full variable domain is NAGVMQNPRHLVRRRGQEARLRCSPMKGHSHVYWYRQLPEEGLKFMVYLQKENIIDESGMPKERFSAEFPKEGPSILRIQQVVRGDSAAYFCASSLGQGIHEQYFGPGTRLTVT.

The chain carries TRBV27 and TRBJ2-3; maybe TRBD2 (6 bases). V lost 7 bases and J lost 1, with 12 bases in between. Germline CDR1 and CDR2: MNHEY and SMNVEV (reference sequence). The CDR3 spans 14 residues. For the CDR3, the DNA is TGTGCCAGCAAATCCGGGACTGGCACAGATACGCAGTATTTT. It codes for CASKSGTGTDTQYF.

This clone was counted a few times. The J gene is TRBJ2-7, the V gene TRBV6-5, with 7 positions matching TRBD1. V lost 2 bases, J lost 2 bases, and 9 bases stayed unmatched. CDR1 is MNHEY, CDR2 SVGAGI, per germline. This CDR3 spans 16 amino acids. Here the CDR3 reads CASSYGTAGGTYEQYF. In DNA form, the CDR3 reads TGTGCCAGCAGTTACGGGACAGCCGGAGGAACCTACGAGCAGTACTTC.

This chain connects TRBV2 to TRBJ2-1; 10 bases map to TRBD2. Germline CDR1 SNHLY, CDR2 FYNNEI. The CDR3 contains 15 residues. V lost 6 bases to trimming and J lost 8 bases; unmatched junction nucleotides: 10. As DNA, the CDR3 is TGTGCCAGCAGCCGACTAGCGGGTACCCGAGATGAGCAGTTCTTC. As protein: CASSRLAGTRDEQFF.

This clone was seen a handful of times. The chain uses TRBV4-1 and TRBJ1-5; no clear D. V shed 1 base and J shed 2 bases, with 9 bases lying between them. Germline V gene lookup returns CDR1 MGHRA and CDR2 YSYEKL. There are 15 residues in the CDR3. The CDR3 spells CASSQAGEGNQPQHF. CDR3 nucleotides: TGCGCCAGCAGCCAAGCCGGGGAGGGCAATCAGCCCCAGCATTTT.

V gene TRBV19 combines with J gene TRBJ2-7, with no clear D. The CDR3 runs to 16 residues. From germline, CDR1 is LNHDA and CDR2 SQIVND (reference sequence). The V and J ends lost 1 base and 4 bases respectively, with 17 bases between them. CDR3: CASSIAVFPREYEQYF. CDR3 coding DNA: TGTGCCAGTAGTATAGCGGTCTTTCCGAGAGAATACGAGCAGTACTTC.

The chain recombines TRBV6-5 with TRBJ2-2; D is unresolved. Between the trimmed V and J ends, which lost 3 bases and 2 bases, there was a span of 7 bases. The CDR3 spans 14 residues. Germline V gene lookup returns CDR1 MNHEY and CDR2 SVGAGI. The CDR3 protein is CASSYYRNTGELFF. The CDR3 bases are TGTGCCAGCAGTTATTACAGAAACACCGGGGAGCTGTTTTTT.

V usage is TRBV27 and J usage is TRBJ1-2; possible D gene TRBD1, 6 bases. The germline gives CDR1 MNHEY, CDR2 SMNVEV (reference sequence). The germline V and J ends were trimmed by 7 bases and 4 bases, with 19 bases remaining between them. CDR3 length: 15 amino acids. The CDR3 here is CASKDRFGVSYGYTF. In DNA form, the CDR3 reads TGTGCCAGCAAAGACAGGTTCGGCGTAAGCTATGGCTACACCTTC.

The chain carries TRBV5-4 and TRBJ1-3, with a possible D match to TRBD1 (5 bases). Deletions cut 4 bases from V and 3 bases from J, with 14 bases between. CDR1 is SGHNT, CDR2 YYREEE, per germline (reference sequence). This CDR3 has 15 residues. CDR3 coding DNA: TGTGCCAGCAGCCCGGCAGGGCGTAGTGGAAACACCATATATTTT. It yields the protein CASSPAGRSGNTIYF.

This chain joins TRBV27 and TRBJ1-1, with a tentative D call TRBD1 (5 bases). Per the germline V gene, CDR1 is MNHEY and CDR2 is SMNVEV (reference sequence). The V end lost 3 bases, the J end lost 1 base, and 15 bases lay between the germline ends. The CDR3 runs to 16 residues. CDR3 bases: TGTGCCAGCAGTTTCTTACGGACGGACACGAACACTGAAGCTTTCTTT. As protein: CASSFLRTDTNTEAFF.

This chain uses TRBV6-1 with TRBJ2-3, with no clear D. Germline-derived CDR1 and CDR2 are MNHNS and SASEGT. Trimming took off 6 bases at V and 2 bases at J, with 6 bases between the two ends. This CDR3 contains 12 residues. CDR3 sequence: CASRRYTDTQYF. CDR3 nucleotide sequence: TGTGCCAGCAGGAGATACACAGATACGCAGTATTTT.

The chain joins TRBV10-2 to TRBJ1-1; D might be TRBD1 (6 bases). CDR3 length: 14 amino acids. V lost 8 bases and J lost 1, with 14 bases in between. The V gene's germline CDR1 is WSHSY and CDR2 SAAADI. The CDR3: CASSFGDKNTEAFF. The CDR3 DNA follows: TGCGCCAGCTCTTTTGGGGACAAGAACACTGAAGCTTTCTTT.

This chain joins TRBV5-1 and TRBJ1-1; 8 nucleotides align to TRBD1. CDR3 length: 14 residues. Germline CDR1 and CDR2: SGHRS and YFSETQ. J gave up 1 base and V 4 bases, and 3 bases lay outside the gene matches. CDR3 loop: CASSGQGPNTEAFF. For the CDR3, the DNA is TGCGCCAGCAGCGGACAGGGCCCGAACACTGAAGCTTTCTTT.